This T cell receptor (beta chain) derives from a study of sequential checkpoint blockade in melanoma. TCRdb keeps only in-frame clones here, not all; method: immunoSEQ multiplex PCR. The table includes about 25,000 clones, roughly 80% detected once. Treatment here: randomized to nivolumab then ipilimumab (arm A) or the reverse (arm B). CDR3 length: 14 residues. Trimming removed 4 bases at V and 0 bases at J, with 8 bases between. The V gene's germline CDR1 is MGHRA and CDR2 YSYEKL. The rearrangement joins TRBV4-1 to TRBJ2-3; no clear D gene. The sample was CD8+ T cells sorted from blood (inferred from file names), taken from a patient given nivolumab and ipilimumab in sequence. The receptor was derived from a human donor with melanoma. The DNA of the CDR3 is TGCGCCAGCAGCCTTGTGGCCAGCACAGATACGCAGTATTTT. Translating it yields CASSLVASTDTQYF.